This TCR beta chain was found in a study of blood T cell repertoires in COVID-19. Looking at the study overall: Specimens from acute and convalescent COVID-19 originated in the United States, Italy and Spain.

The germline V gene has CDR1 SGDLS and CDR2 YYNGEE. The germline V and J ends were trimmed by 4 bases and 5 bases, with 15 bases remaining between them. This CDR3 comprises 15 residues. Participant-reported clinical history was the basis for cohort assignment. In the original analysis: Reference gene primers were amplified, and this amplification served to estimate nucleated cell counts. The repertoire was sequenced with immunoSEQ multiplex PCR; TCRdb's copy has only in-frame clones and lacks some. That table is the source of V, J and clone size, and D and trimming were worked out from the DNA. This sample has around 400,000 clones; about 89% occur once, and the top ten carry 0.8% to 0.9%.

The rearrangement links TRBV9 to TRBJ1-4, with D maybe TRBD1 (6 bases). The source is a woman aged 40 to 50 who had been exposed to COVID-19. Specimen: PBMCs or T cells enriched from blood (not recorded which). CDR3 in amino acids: CASSTQTGRNEKLFF. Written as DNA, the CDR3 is TGTGCCAGCAGCACCCAAACAGGGCGGAATGAAAAACTGTTTTTT. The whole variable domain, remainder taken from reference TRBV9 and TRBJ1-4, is DSGVTQTPKHLITATGQRVTLRCSPRSGDLSVYWYQQSLDQGLQFLIQYYNGEERAKGNILERFSAQQFPDLHSELNLSSLELGDSALYFCASSTQTGRNEKLFFGSGTQLSVL.